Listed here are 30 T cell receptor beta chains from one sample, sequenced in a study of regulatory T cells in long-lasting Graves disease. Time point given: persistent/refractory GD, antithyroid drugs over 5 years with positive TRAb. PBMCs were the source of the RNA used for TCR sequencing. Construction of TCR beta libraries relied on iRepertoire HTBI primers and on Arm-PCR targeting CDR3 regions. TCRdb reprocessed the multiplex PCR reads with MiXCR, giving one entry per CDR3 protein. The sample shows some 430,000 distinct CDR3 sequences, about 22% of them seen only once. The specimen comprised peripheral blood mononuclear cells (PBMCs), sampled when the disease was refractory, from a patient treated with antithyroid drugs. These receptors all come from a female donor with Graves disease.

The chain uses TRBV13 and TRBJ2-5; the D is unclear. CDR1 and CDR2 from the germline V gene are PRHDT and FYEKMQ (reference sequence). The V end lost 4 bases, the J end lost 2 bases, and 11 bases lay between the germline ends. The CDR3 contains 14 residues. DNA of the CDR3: TGTGCCAGCAGCTGGGGTGGGTCGCAAGAGACCCAGTACTTC. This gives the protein CASSWGGSQETQYF.

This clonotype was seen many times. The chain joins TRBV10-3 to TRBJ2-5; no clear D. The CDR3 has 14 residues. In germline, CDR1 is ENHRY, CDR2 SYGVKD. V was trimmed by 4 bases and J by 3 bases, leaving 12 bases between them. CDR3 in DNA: TGTGCCATCAGTGTGCTGGCAGGAGAAGAGACCCAGTACTTC. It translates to CAISVLAGEETQYF.

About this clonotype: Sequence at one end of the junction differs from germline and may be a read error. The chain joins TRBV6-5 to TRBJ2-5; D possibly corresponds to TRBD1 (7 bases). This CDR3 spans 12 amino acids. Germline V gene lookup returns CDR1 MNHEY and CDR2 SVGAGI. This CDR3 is CTSSSGGETQYF. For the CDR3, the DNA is TGTACCAGCAGTTCAGGGGGGGAGACCCAGTACTTC.

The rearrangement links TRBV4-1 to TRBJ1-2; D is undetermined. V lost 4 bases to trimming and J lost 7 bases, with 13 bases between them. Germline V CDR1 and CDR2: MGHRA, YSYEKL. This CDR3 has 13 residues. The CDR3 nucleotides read TGCGCCAGCAGCCTCGGGAGGACGTTTGGCTACACCTTC. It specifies CASSLGRTFGYTF.

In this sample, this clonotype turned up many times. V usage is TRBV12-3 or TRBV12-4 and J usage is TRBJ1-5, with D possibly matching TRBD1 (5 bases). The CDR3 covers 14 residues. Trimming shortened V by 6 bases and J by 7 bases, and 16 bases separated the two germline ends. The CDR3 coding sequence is TGTGCCAGCAGACCGCCGGGGCTCGGGCAGCCCCAGCATTTT. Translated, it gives CASRPPGLGQPQHF.

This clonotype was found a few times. CDR3 nucleotides: TGTGCCAGCAGCCAAGCAAGCATGGGGGACTACGAGCAGTACTTC. Its translation is CASSQASMGDYEQYF. The chain combines TRBV3-1 with TRBJ2-7; the D call may be TRBD1 or TRBD2 (5 bases each). V was pared by 1 base and J by 3 bases, with 13 bases between. Germline V gene data show CDR1 as LGHDT and CDR2 as YNNKEL (reference sequence). This CDR3 spans 15 amino acids.

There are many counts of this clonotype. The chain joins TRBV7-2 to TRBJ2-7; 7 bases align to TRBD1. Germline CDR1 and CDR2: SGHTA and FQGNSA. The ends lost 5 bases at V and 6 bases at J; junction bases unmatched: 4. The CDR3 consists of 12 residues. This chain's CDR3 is CASSRAGGEQYF. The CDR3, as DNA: TGTGCCAGCAGCAGGGCAGGGGGCGAGCAGTACTTC.

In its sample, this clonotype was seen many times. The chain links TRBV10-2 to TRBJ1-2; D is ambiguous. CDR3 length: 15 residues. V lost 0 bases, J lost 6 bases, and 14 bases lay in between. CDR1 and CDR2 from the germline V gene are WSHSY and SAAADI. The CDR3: CASSESISSGHGYTF. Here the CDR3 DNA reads TGCGCCAGCAGTGAGTCGATTTCCAGCGGACATGGCTACACCTTC.

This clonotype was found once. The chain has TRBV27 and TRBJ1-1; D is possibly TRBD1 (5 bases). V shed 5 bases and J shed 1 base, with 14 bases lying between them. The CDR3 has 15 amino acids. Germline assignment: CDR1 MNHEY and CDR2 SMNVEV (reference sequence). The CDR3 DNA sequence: TGTGCCAGCAGTATCGACAGTGGAGCGAACACTGAAGCTTTCTTT. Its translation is CASSIDSGANTEAFF.

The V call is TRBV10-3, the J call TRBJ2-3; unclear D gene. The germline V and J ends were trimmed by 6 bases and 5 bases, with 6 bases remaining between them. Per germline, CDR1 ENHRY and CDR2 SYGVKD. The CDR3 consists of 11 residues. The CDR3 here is CAIRVKDTQYF. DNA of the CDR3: TGTGCCATCAGGGTAAAAGATACGCAGTATTTT.

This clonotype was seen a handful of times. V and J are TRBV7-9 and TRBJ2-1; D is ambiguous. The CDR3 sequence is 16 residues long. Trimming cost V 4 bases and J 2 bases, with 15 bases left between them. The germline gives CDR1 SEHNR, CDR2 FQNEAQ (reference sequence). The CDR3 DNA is TGTGCCAGCAGCTCGATTAGAAAGGCTACCTACAATGAGCAGTTCTTC. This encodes CASSSIRKATYNEQFF.

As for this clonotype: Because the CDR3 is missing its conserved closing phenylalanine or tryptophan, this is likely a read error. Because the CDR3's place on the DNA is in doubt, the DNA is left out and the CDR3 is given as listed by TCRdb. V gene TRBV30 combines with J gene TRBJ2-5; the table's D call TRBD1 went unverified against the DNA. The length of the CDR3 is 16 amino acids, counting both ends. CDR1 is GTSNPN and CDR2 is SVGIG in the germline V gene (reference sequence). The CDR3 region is CAWSVRGPEVLGLLVP.

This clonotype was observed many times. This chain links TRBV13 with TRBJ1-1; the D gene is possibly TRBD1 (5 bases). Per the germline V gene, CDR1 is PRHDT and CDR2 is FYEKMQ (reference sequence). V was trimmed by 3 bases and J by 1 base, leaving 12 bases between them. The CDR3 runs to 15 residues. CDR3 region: CASSFKGPENTEAFF. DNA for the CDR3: TGTGCCAGCAGCTTCAAGGGGCCCGAGAACACTGAAGCTTTCTTT.

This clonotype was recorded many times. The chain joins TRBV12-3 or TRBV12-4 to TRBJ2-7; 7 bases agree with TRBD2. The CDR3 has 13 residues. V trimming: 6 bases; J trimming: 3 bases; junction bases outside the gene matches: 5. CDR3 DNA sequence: TGTGCCAGCAGACCCGGACTAGTCTACGAGCAGTACTTC. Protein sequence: CASRPGLVYEQYF.

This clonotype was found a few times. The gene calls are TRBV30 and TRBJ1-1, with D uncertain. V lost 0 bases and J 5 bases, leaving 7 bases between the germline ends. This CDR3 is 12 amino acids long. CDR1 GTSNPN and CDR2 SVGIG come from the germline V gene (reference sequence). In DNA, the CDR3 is TGTGCCTGGAGTGTACTTGGTACTGAAGCTTTCTTT. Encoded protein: CAWSVLGTEAFF.

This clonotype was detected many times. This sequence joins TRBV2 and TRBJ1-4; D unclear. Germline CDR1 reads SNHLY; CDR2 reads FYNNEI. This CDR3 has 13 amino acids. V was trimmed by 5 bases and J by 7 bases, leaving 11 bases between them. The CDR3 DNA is TGTGCCAGCAGTCGCGCGGGGAGTGAAAAACTGTTTTTT. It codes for CASSRAGSEKLFF.

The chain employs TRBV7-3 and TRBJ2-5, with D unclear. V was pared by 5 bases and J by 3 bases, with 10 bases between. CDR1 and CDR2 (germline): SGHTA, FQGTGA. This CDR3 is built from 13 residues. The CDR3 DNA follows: TGTGCCAGCAGCCACGACAACAAAGAGACCCAGTACTTC. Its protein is CASSHDNKETQYF.

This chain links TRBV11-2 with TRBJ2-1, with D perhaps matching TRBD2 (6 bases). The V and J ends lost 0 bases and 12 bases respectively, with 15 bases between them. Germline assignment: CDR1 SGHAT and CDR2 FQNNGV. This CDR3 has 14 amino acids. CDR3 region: CASSLDRDSSGQFF. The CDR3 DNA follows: TGTGCCAGCAGCTTAGACCGGGACTCTTCGGGGCAGTTCTTC.

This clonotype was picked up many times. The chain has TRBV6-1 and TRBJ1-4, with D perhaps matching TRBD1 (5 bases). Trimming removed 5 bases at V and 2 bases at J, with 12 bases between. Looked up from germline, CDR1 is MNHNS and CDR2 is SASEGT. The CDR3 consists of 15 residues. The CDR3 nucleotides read TGTGCCAGCAGTCCCGACAGTTCTACTAATGAAAAACTGTTTTTT. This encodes CASSPDSSTNEKLFF.

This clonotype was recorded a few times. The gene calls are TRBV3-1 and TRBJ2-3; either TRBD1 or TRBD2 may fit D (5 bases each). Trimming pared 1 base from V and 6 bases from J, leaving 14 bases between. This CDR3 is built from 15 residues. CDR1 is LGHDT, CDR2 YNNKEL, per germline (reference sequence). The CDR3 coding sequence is TGTGCCAGCAGCCAAGTAGCGCTAGGGGTGGATACGCAGTATTTT. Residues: CASSQVALGVDTQYF.

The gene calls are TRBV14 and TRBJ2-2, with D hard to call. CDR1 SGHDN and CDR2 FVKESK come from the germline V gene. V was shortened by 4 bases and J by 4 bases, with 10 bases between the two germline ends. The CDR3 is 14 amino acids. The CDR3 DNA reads TGTGCCAGCAGCCCCTTGACACTCACCGGGGAGCTGTTTTTT. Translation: CASSPLTLTGELFF.

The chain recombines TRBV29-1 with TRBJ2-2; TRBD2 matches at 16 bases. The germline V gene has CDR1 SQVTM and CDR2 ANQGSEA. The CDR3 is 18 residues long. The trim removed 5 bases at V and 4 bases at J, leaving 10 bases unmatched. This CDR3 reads CSVRTGTSGRGFTGELFF. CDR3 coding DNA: TGCAGCGTTCGAACTGGGACTAGCGGGAGGGGCTTCACCGGGGAGCTGTTTTTT.

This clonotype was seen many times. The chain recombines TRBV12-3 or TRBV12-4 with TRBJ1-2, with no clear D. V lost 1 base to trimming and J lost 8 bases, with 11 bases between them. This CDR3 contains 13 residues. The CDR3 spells CASSLVSGPGYTF. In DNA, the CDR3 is TGTGCCAGCAGTTTAGTTAGTGGGCCCGGCTACACCTTC.

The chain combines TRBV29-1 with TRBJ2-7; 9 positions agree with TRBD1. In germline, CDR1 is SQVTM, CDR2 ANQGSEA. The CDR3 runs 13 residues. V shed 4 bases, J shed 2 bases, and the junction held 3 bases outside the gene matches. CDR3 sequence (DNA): TGCAGCGTTGTAAACAGGGGGCCCTACGAGCAGTACTTC. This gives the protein CSVVNRGPYEQYF.

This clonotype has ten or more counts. CDR3 sequence (DNA): TGTGCCAGCCTCGGAGGACAGGGGGCAGTTAACTATGGCTACACCTTC. It codes for CASLGGQGAVNYGYTF. The chain uses TRBV27 and TRBJ1-2, with 11 bases fitting TRBD1. CDR3 size: 16 residues. Germline values: CDR1 MNHEY, CDR2 SMNVEV (reference sequence). The junction had 9 bases not matched to a gene; V was cut back by 8 bases and J by 1 base.

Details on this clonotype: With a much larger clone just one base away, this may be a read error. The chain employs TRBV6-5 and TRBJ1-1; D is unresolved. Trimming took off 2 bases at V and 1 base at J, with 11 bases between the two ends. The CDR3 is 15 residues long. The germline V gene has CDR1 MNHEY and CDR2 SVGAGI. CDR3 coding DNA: TGTGCCAGCAGTTACCGGCCCTTGGCGAACACTGAAGCTTTCTTT. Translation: CASSYRPLANTEAFF.

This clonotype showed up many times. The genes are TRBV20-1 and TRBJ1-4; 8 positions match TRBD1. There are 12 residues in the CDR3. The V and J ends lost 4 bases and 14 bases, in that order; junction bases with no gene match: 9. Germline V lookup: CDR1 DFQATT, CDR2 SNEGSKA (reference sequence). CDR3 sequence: CSAMDRASLLFF. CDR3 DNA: TGCAGTGCTATGGACAGGGCCTCCCTCCTGTTTTTT.

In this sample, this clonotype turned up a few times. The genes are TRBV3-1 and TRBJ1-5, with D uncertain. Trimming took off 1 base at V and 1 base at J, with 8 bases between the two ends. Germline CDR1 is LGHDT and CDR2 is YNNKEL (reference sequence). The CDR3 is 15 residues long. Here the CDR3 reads CASSQGQNSNQPQHF. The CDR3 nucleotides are TGTGCCAGCAGCCAAGGGCAGAACAGCAATCAGCCCCAGCATTTT. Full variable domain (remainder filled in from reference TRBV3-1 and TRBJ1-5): DTAVSQTPKYLVTQMGNDKSIKCEQNLGHDTMYWYKQDSKKFLKIMFSYNNKELIINETVPNRFSPKSPDKAHLNLHINSLELGDSAVYFCASSQGQNSNQPQHFGDGTRLSIL.

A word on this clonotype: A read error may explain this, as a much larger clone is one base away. The CDR3 loop reads CASSLIPGGGAFF. CDR3 sequence (DNA): TGTGCCAGCAGTTTGATCCCGGGGGGGGGAGCTTTCTTT. The chain couples TRBV27 to TRBJ1-1, with a tentative D call TRBD1 (5 bases). CDR1 is MNHEY, CDR2 SMNVEV, per germline (reference sequence). Trimming removed 3 bases at V and 10 bases at J, with 15 bases between. The CDR3 consists of 13 residues.

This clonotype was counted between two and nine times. Here the CDR3 DNA reads TGTGCCATCAGTGAGTCGCTTGATCAGCCCCAGCATTTT. Protein sequence: CAISESLDQPQHF. The chain couples TRBV10-3 to TRBJ1-5; D is undetermined. The V gene's germline CDR1 is ENHRY and CDR2 SYGVKD. Deletions cut 0 bases from V and 5 bases from J, with 5 bases between. The CDR3 has 13 residues.